The 19 T cell receptor beta chains presented below share a single source sample, sequenced in a study of human T cells and chemical hapten exposure. The time point denotes: patch test 2, 6 weeks after DPC sensitization. Specified treatment: therapeutic diphenylcyclopropenone sensitization with weekly scalp DPC. TCRdb processed the RACE reads anew with MiXCR; each CDR3 protein has one entry. The sample yields some 42,000 distinct CDR3 sequences, more than 8.5% seen once. The sample consisted of whole blood, taken in connection with sensitization to the hapten diphenylcyclopropenone (DPC). These TCRs come from a woman in her thirties or forties with alopecia areata. Some clones in this sample may be carry-over from other donors' samples.

Many counts were recorded for this clonotype. This sequence joins TRBV7-2 and TRBJ2-3, with D possibly matching TRBD2 (5 bases). CDR1 SGHTA and CDR2 FQGNSA come from the germline V gene. Trimming took off 1 base at V and 4 bases at J, with 9 bases between the two ends. The CDR3 is made up of 14 amino acids. This chain's CDR3 is CASSLVGGPDTQYF. CDR3 nucleotides: TGTGCCAGCAGCTTAGTAGGCGGGCCAGATACGCAGTATTTT.

The table lists this clonotype with many counts. V gene TRBV20-1 combines with J gene TRBJ1-5; the D gene is possibly TRBD1 (6 bases). Trimming pared 3 bases from V and 6 bases from J, leaving 12 bases between. The CDR3 loop spans 13 amino acids. Per germline, CDR1 DFQATT and CDR2 SNEGSKA (reference sequence). This CDR3 reads CSASLGHGQPQHF. Written as DNA, the CDR3 is TGCAGTGCTAGTTTGGGACATGGTCAGCCCCAGCATTTT.

This clonotype was picked up many times. This chain connects TRBV29-1 to TRBJ1-2, with D uncertain. The germline V gene encodes CDR1 SQVTM and CDR2 ANQGSEA. This CDR3 region has 13 residues. The V gene lost 4 bases and the J gene lost 6 bases, with 15 bases spanning the gap. CDR3 residues: CSVVAERLDGYTF. CDR3 coding DNA: TGCAGCGTTGTTGCGGAAAGACTCGATGGCTACACCTTC. The full variable domain, with the rest looked up from reference TRBV29-1 and TRBJ1-2, is SAVISQKPSRDICQRGTSLTIQCQVDSQVTMMFWYRQQPGQSLTLIATANQGSEATYESGFVIDKFPISRPNLTFSTLTVSNMSPEDSSIYLCSVVAERLDGYTFGSGTRLTVV.

This clonotype came up many times. V usage is TRBV5-1 and J usage is TRBJ1-2; D is unresolved. This CDR3 is built from 14 residues. Trimming cost V 0 bases and J 9 bases, with 15 bases left between them. Germline lookup yields CDR1 SGHRS and CDR2 YFSETQ. The CDR3 protein is CASSLGANVLSYTF. CDR3 nucleotide sequence: TGCGCCAGCAGCTTGGGGGCTAACGTATTAAGCTACACCTTC.

There are many counts of this clonotype. This CDR3 is CATRHPGSGHSEQFF. In DNA form, the CDR3 reads TGTGCCACCCGTCACCCCGGGTCAGGCCATTCGGAGCAGTTCTTC. This chain joins TRBV6-2 or TRBV6-3 and TRBJ2-1; D remains ambiguous. The CDR3 covers 15 residues. Trimming stripped 10 bases from V and 10 bases from J, with 26 bases between. Germline CDR1 is MNHEY and CDR2 is SVGEGT.

There are many counts of this clonotype. The CDR3 DNA follows: TGTGCCAGCAGTCCGGGATGGACCAAAAACATTCAGTACTTC. Translating gives CASSPGWTKNIQYF. The genes are TRBV12-3 or TRBV12-4 and TRBJ2-4, with a possible D match to TRBD2 (5 bases). Trimming removed 5 bases at V and 2 bases at J, with 10 bases between. This CDR3 contains 14 residues.

This clonotype was observed a handful of times. The rearrangement uses TRBV6-2 or TRBV6-3 and TRBJ2-1; TRBD2 might be the D (6 bases). V lost 6 bases to trimming and J lost 5 bases, with 17 bases between them. Germline assignment: CDR1 MNHEY and CDR2 SVGEGT. The length of the CDR3 is 15 residues. For the CDR3, the DNA is TGTGCCAGCAGGAAACCCCGGGTAGCGGACAATGAGCAGTTCTTC. It translates to CASRKPRVADNEQFF.

The chain couples TRBV5-1 to TRBJ1-2; a possible D gene is TRBD1 (5 bases). Trimming took 3 bases from V and 4 from J, leaving 13 bases between them. CDR3 length equals 14 residues. The germline CDR1 and CDR2 sequences are SGHRS and YFSETQ. For the CDR3, the DNA is TGCGCCAGCAGCTCCGAGACAGTCCTCTATGGCTACACCTTC. This encodes CASSSETVLYGYTF.

This chain joins TRBV2 and TRBJ2-7; the D is unclear. The CDR3 covers 14 residues. V lost 6 bases to trimming and J lost 2 bases, with 14 bases between them. CDR1 is SNHLY, CDR2 FYNNEI, per germline. CDR3 amino acids: CASSPQGRTYEQYF. The CDR3 DNA reads TGTGCCAGCAGCCCCCAAGGACGGACCTACGAGCAGTACTTC.

In this sample, this clonotype turned up a few times. The chain has TRBV20-1 and TRBJ2-6; 8 bases line up with TRBD2. V shed 7 bases and J 12 bases; nucleotides not matched to a gene: 11. This CDR3 is built from 13 residues. The germline V gene has CDR1 DFQATT and CDR2 SNEGSKA (reference sequence). CDR3: CSGGGLAGGVLTF. CDR3 nucleotides: TGCAGTGGGGGAGGGCTAGCGGGCGGCGTCCTGACTTTC.

The table lists this clonotype with many counts. The chain uses TRBV7-8 and TRBJ1-6; 7 bases are shared with TRBD1. The germline CDR1 and CDR2 sequences are SGHVS and FQNEAQ. The length of the CDR3 is 15 residues. V gave up 2 bases and J gave up 7 bases; unmatched junction bases: 5. The chain's CDR3 is CASSLYRGGNSPLHF. Here the CDR3 DNA reads TGTGCCAGCAGCTTATACAGGGGAGGGAATTCACCCCTCCACTTT. The full variable domain, rest sourced from reference TRBV7-8 and TRBJ1-6, is GAGVSQSPRYKVAKRGQDVALRCDPISGHVSLFWYQQALGQGPEFLTYFQNEAQLDKSGLPSDRFFAERPEGSVSTLKIQRTQQEDSAVYLCASSLYRGGNSPLHFGNGTRLTVT.

This clonotype ranks as medium-sized. The CDR3 loop is CSVVSPGGARDEQFF. CDR3 nucleotide sequence: TGCAGCGTTGTTTCGCCCGGGGGGGCCAGGGATGAGCAGTTCTTC. This chain links TRBV29-1 with TRBJ2-1, with 8 bases identical to TRBD2. CDR1 and CDR2 (germline): SQVTM, ANQGSEA. The CDR3 extends over 15 amino acids. Trimming at V came to 4 bases and at J to 8 bases, leaving 13 bases not matched to a gene.

This clonotype was observed at least ten times. This sequence joins TRBV28 and TRBJ2-3, with D perhaps matching TRBD2 (5 bases). Trimming stripped 6 bases from V and 0 bases from J, with 16 bases between. CDR1 and CDR2 from the germline V gene are MDHEN and SYDVKM. The CDR3 length is 16 residues. The CDR3 protein is CASRVGSEVSTDTQYF. Written as DNA, the CDR3 is TGTGCCAGCAGGGTAGGGTCGGAGGTTAGCACAGATACGCAGTATTTT.

To note about this clonotype: A much larger clone differs from this one at a single base, so this may be a read error. J is TRBJ1-2 and V is TRBV7-8; possible D gene TRBD1, 5 bases. The ends were cut back, 7 bases at V and 6 bases at J, with 18 bases in the middle. The CDR3 has 14 amino acids. The V gene's germline CDR1 is SGHVS and CDR2 FQNEAQ. DNA for the CDR3: TGTGCCAGCATCCGAAATCCAGGGAAGGATGGCTACACCTTC. Protein sequence: CASIRNPGKDGYTF.

This clonotype was counted at least ten times. The chain employs TRBV27 and TRBJ1-1; 9 bases match TRBD1. The CDR3 contains 14 residues. Germline loops: CDR1 MNHEY, CDR2 SMNVEV (reference sequence). V shed 8 bases and J 2 bases; nucleotides not matched to a gene: 6. The CDR3 region has the DNA TGTGCCAGCTGGGGGACAGGGCCCAACACTGAAGCTTTCTTT. Amino acids: CASWGTGPNTEAFF.

This clonotype was observed at least ten times. V and J are TRBV5-1 and TRBJ2-3; TRBD2 matches at 10 bases. In germline, CDR1 is SGHRS, CDR2 YFSETQ. The CDR3 is made up of 17 amino acids. Unmatched junction bases numbered 6, after V lost 0 bases and J lost 2 bases. CDR3 nucleotide sequence: TGCGCCAGCAGCTTGGCCCCTAGCGGGGGTTACACAGATACGCAGTATTTT. Translated: CASSLAPSGGYTDTQYF.

In its sample, this clonotype was seen a few times. This sequence joins TRBV3-1 and TRBJ1-5, with D unresolved. This CDR3 is built from 14 residues. Germline V gives CDR1 LGHDT, CDR2 YNNKEL (reference sequence). V lost 4 bases and J lost 3, with 10 bases in between. The CDR3, as DNA: TGTGCCAGCAGCCCTGGACGGACCAATCAGCCCCAGCATTTT. It is translated as CASSPGRTNQPQHF.

The sample holds many counts of this clonotype. V gene TRBV5-5 combines with J gene TRBJ2-7; D is possibly TRBD1 (6 bases). The CDR3 covers 15 residues. Trimming took 0 bases from V and 3 from J, leaving 13 bases between them. Germline V gene sequence: CDR1 SGHKS, CDR2 YYEKEE (reference sequence). As DNA, the CDR3 is TGTGCCAGCAGCTTGGGGCCAGGGGCTAGCTACGAGCAGTACTTC. Its translation is CASSLGPGASYEQYF.

This clonotype was seen at least ten times. The chain joins TRBV20-1 to TRBJ2-5; D not resolved. This CDR3 has 17 amino acids. CDR1 and CDR2 from the germline V gene are DFQATT and SNEGSKA (reference sequence). Trimming removed 0 bases from V and 0 bases from J, with 17 bases in between. DNA for the CDR3: TGCAGTGCTAGAGATCCCTTTGGACGGACGTACCAAGAGACCCAGTACTTC. Residues: CSARDPFGRTYQETQYF.